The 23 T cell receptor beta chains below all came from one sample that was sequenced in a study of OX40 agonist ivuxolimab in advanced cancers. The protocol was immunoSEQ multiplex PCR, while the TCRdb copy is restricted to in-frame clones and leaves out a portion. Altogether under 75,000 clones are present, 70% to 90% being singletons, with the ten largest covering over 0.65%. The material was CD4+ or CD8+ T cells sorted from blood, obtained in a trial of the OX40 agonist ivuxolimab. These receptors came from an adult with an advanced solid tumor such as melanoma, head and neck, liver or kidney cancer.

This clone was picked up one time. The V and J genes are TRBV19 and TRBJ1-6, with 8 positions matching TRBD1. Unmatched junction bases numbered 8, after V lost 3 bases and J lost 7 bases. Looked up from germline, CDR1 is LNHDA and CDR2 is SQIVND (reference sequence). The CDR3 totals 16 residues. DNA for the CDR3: TGTGCCAGTAGTATGAGACGGGGGACAGGCAATTCACCCCTCCACTTT. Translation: CASSMRRGTGNSPLHF.

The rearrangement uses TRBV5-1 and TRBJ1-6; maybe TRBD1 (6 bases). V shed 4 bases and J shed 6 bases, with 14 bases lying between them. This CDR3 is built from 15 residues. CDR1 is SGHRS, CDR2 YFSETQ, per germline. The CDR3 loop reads CASSENRARNSPLHF. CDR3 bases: TGCGCCAGCAGCGAGAACAGGGCGCGTAATTCACCCCTCCACTTT.

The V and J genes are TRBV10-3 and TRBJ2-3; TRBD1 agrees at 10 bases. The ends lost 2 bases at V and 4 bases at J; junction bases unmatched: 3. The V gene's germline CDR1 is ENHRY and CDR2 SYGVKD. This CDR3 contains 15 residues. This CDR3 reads CAISEGDRGPDTQYF. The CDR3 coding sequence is TGTGCCATCAGTGAGGGGGACAGGGGCCCAGATACGCAGTATTTT.

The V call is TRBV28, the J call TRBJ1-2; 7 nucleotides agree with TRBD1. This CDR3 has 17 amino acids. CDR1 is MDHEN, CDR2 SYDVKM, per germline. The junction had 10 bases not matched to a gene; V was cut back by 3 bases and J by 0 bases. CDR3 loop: CASSFRGVTGTNYGYTF. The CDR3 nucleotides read TGTGCCAGCAGTTTCCGGGGGGTGACAGGGACTAACTATGGCTACACCTTC.

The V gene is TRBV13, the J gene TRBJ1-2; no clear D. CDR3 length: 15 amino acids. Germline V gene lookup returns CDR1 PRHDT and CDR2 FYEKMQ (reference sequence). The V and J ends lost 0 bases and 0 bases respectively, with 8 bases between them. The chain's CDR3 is CASSLGGRSNYGYTF. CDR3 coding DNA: TGTGCCAGCAGCTTAGGTGGCAGGTCTAACTATGGCTACACCTTC.

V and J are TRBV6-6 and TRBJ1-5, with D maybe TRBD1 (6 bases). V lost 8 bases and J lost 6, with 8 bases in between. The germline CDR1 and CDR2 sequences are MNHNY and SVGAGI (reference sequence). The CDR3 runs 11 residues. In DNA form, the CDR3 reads TGTGCCAGCCGAGGGGGTCAGCCCCAGCATTTT. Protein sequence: CASRGGQPQHF.

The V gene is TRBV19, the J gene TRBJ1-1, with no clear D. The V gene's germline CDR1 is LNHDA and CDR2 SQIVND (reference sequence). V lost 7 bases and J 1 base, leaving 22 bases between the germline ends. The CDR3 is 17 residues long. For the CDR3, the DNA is TGTGCCAGTACCCATAGGGTTTCCCGGGCTCCGAACACTGAAGCTTTCTTT. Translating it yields CASTHRVSRAPNTEAFF. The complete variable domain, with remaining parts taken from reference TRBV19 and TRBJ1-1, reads DGGITQSPKYLFRKEGQNVTLSCEQNLNHDAMYWYRQDPGQGLRLIYYSQIVNDFQKGDIAEGYSVSREKKESFPLTVTSAQKNPTAFYLCASTHRVSRAPNTEAFFGQGTRLTVV.

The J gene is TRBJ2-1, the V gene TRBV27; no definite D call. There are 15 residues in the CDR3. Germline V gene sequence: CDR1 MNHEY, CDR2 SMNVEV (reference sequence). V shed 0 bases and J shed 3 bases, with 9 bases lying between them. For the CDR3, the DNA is TGTGCCAGCAGTTTATCGCCGGGCCTCTACAATGAGCAGTTCTTC. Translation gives CASSLSPGLYNEQFF.

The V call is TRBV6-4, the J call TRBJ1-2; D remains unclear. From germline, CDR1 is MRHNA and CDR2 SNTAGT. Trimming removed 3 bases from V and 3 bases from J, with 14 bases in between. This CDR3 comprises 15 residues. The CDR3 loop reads CASSEERMVDYGYTF. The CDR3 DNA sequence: TGTGCCAGCAGTGAAGAAAGGATGGTCGACTATGGCTACACCTTC.

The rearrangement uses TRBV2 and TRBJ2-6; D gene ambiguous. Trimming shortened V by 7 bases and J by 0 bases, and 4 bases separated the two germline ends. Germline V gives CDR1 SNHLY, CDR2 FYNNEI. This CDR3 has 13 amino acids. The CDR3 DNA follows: TGTGCCAGCACGAGCTCTGGGGCCAACGTCCTGACTTTC. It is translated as CASTSSGANVLTF.

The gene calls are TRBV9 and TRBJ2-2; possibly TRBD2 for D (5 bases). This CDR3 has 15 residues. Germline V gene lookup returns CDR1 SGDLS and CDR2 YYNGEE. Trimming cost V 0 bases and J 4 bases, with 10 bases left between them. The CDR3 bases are TGTGCCAGCAGCGTAGGATCGGAGGTCACCGGGGAGCTGTTTTTT. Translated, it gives CASSVGSEVTGELFF.

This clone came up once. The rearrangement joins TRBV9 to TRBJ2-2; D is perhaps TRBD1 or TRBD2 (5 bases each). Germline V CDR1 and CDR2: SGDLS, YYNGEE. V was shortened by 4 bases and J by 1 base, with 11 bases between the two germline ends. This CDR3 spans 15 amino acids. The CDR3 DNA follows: TGTGCCAGCAGCCCCGCGAGGGGGAACACCGGGGAGCTGTTTTTT. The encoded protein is CASSPARGNTGELFF.

The DNA for the CDR3 is TGTGCCAGCAGCCCTGGACAGGGGGGGAGGAATGAGCAGTTCTTC. Amino acid sequence: CASSPGQGGRNEQFF. The chain joins TRBV5-8 to TRBJ2-1, with TRBD1 identical over 10 bases. Germline trimming cut 4 bases from V and 7 bases from J; bases unmatched to any gene: 8. The CDR3 runs 15 residues. Looked up from germline, CDR1 is SGHTS and CDR2 is YDEGEE.

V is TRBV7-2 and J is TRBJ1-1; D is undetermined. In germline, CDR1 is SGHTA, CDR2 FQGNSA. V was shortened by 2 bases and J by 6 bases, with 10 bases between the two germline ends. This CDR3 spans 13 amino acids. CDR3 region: CASSLLPRAEAFF. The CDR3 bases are TGTGCCAGCAGCTTACTACCGAGGGCTGAAGCTTTCTTT. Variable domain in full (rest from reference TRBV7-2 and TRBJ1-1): GAGVSQSPSNKVTEKGKDVELRCDPISGHTALYWYRQSLGQGLEFLIYFQGNSAPDKSGLPSDRFSAERTGGSVSTLTIQRTQQEDSAVYLCASSLLPRAEAFFGQGTRLTVV.

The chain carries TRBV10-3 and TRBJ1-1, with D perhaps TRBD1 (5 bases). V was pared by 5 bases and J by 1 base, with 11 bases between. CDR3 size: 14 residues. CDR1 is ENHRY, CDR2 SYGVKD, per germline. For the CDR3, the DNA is TGTGCCATCAGTAGGACTGGACAGAACACTGAAGCTTTCTTT. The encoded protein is CAISRTGQNTEAFF.

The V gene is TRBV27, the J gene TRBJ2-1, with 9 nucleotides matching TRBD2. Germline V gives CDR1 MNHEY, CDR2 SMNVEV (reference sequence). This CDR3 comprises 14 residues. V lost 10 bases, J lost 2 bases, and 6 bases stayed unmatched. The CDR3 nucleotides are TGTGCCACAATAGCGGGAGAGGCCTACAATGAGCAGTTCTTC. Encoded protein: CATIAGEAYNEQFF.

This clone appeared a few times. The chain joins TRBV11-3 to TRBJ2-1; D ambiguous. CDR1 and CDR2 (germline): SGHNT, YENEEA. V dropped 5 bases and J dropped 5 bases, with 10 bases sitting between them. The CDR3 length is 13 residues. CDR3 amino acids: CASSPTANNEQFF. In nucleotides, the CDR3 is TGTGCCAGCAGCCCGACGGCGAACAATGAGCAGTTCTTC.

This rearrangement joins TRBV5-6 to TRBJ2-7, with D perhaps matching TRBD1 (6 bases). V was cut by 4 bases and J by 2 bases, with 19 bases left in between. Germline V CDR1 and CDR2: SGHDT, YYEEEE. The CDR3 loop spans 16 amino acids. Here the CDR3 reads CASSPFWGPPPYEQYF. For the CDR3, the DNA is TGTGCCAGCAGCCCCTTTTGGGGGCCTCCCCCCTACGAGCAGTACTTC. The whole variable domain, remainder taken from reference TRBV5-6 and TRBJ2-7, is DAGVTQSPTHLIKTRGQQVTLRCSPKSGHDTVSWYQQALGQGPQFIFQYYEEEERQRGNFPDRFSGHQFPNYSSELNVNALLLGDSALYLCASSPFWGPPPYEQYFGPGTRLTVT.

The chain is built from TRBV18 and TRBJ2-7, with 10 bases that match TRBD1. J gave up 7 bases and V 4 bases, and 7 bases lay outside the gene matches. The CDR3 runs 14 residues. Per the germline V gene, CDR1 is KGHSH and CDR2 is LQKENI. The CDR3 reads CASSLDRGAREQYF. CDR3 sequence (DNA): TGTGCCAGCTCACTGGACAGGGGGGCGCGGGAGCAGTACTTC.

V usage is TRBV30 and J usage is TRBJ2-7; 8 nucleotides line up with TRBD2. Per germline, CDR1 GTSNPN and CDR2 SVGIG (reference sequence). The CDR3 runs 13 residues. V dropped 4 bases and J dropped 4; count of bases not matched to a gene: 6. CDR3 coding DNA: TGTGCCTGGACGGGGGGGCGCGGGTACGAGCAGTACTTC. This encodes CAWTGGRGYEQYF.

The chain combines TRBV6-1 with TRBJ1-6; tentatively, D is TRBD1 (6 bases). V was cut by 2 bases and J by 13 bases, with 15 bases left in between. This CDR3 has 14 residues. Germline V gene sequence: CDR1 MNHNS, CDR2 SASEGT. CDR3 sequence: CASSEWRGPFPLHF. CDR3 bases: TGTGCCAGCAGTGAATGGCGGGGGCCCTTCCCCCTCCACTTT.

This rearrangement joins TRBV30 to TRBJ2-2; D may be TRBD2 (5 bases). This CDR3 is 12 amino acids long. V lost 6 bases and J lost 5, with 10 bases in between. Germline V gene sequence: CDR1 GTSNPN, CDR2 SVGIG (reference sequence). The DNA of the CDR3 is TGTGCCTGTCCAGGAGGTACCGGGGAGCTGTTTTTT. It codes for CACPGGTGELFF. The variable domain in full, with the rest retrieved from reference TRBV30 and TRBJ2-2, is SQTIHQWPATLVQPVGSPLSLECTVEGTSNPNLYWYRQAAGRGLQLLFYSVGIGQISSEVPQNLSASRPQDRQFILSSKKLLLSDSGFYLCACPGGTGELFFGEGSRLTVL.

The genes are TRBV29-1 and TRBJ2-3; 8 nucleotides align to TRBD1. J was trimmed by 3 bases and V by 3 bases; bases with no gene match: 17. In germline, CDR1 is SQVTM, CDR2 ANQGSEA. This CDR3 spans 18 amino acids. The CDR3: CSVDPAAGDQGATDTQYF. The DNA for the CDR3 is TGCAGCGTTGATCCCGCGGCCGGCGATCAGGGGGCAACAGATACGCAGTATTTT.